The following is a T cell receptor beta chain sequence with its context. The antigen remains unidentified. This entry comes from a study of cytomegalovirus exposure and HLA in healthy donors. Background on the study: Genetic ancestry analysis placed approximately 79% of the 350 to 500 donors that were genotyped in the Caucasian-associated cluster.

Findings and limits, study-wide: Analyses of presence and absence presupposed an approximately uniform sequencing depth across donors. Later analysis showed most CMV-associated TCR beta chains appearing HLA-restricted.

13 Jbeta primers and 60 Vbeta primers were used for the PCR. TCRdb's copy holds only in-frame clones and misses some; the assay was immunoSEQ multiplex PCR. The sample holds about 150,000 clones, under 90% seen once. V dropped 0 bases and J dropped 1 base, with 10 bases sitting between them. This CDR3 has 15 residues. In germline, CDR1 is SGHRS, CDR2 YFSETQ. This sequence was found in a man between 18 and 35 years old in good health and CMV-seronegative. This chain uses TRBV5-1 with TRBJ1-1; D is perhaps TRBD1 (5 bases). The sequencing sample was made of PBMCs. Written as DNA, the CDR3 is TGCGCCAGCAGCTTGGTAGGCCAGGGGAACACTGAAGCTTTCTTT. Translation: CASSLVGQGNTEAFF.